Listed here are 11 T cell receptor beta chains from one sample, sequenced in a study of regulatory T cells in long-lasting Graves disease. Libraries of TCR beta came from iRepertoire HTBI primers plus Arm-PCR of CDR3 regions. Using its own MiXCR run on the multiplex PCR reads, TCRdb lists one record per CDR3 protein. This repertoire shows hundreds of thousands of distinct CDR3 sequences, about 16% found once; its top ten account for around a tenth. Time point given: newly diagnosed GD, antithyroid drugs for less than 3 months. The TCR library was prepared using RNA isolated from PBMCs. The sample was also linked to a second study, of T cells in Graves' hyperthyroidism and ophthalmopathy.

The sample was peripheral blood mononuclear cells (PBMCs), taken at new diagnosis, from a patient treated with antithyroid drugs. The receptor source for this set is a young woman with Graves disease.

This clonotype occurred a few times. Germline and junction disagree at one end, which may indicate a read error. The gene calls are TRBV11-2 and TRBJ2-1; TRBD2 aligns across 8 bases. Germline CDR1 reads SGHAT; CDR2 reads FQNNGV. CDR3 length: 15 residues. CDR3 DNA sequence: TGCGCCAGCAGCCAAGGGGGACTAGTCCACAATGAGCAGTTCTTC. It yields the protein CASSQGGLVHNEQFF.

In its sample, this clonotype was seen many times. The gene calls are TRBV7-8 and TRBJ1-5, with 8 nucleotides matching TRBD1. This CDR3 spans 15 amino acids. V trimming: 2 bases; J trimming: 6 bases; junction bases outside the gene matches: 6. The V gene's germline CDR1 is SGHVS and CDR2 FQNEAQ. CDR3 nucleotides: TGTGCCAGCAGCTTAAGGCAGGGGGCTGGTCAGCCCCAGCATTTT. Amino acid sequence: CASSLRQGAGQPQHF.

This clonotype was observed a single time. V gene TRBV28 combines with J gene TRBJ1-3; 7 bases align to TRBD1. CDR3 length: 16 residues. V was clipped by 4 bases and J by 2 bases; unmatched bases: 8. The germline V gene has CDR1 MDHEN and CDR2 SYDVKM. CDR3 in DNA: TGTGCCAGCAGTTCGCACTCGACAGGGCCTGGAAACACCATATATTTT. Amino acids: CASSSHSTGPGNTIYF.

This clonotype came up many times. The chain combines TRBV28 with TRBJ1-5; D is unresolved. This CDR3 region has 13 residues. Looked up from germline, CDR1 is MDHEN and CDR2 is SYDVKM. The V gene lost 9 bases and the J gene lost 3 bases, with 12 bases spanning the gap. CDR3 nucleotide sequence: TGTGCCAGGACGGACGGGTACAATCAGCCCCAGCATTTT. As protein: CARTDGYNQPQHF. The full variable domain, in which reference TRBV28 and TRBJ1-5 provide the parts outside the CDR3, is DVKVTQSSRYLVKRTGEKVFLECVQDMDHENMFWYRQDPGLGLRLIYFSYDVKMKEKGDIPEGYSVSREKKERFSLILESASTNQTSMYLCARTDGYNQPQHFGDGTRLSIL.

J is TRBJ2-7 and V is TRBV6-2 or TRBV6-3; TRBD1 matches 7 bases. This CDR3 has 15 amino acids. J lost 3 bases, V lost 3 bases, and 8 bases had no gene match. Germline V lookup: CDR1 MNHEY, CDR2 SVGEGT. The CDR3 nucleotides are TGTGCCAGCAGTTATTTGGGACAGAAATACTACGAGCAGTACTTC. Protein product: CASSYLGQKYYEQYF.

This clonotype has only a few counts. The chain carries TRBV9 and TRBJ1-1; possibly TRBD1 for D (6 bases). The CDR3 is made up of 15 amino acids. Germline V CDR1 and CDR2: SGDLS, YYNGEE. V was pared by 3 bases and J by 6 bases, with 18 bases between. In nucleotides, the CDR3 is TGTGCCAGCAGCGCTGAACAGGGAAGAGGGGCTGAAGCTTTCTTT. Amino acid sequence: CASSAEQGRGAEAFF.

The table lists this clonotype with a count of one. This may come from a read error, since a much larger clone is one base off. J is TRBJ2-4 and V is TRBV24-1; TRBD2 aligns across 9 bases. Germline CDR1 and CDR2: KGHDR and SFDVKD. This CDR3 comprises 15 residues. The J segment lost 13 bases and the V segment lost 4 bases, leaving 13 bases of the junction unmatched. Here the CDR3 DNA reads TGTGCCACCAGTGACGGCGGGAGGGCCTACAATGAGCAGTACTTC. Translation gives CATSDGGRAYNEQYF.

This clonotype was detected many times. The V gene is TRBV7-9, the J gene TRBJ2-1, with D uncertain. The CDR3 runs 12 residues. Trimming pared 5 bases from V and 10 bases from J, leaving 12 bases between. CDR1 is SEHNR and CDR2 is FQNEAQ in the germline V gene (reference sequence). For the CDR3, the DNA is TGTGCCAGCAGCATACCGGACGGGGAGCAGTTCTTC. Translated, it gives CASSIPDGEQFF.

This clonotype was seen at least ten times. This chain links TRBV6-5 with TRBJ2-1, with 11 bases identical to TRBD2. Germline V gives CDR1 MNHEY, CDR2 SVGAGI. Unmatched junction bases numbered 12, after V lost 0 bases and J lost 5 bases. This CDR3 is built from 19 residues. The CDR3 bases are TGTGCCAGCAGTTACTCAAGGAGTAGCGGGAGGGCCTTCAACAATGAGCAGTTCTTC. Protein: CASSYSRSSGRAFNNEQFF.

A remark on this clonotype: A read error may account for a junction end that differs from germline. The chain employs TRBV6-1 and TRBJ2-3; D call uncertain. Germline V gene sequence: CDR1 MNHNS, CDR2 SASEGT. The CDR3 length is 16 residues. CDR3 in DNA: TGTGCCAGCAGCGAAGGGTTCTATTCCCTCACAGATACGCAGTATTTT. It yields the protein CASSEGFYSLTDTQYF.

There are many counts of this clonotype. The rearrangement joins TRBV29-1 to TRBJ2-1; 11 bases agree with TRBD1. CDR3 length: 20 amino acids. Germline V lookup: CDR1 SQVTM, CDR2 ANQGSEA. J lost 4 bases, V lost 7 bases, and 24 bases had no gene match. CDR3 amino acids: CSAKVPPGTGGTVAYNEQFF. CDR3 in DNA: TGCAGCGCAAAAGTGCCTCCCGGGACAGGGGGAACCGTTGCGTACAATGAGCAGTTCTTC.